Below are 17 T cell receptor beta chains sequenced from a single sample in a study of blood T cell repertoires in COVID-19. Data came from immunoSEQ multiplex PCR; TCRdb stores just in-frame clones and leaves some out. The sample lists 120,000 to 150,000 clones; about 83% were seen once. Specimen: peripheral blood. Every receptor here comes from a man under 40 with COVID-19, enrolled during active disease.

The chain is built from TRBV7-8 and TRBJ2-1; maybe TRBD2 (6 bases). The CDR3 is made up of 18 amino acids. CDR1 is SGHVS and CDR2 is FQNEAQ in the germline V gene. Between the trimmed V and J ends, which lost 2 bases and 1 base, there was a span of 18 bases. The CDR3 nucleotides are TGTGCCAGCAGCTTAACCTCCTTCTTGCGGGAATCCTACAATGAGCAGTTCTTC. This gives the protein CASSLTSFLRESYNEQFF.

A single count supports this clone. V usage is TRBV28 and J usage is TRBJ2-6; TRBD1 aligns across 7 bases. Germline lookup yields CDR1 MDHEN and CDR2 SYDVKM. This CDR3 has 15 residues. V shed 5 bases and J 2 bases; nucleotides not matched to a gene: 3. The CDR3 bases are TGTGCCAGCAGTGGGGACAGCCCTGGGGCCAACGTCCTGACTTTC. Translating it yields CASSGDSPGANVLTF.

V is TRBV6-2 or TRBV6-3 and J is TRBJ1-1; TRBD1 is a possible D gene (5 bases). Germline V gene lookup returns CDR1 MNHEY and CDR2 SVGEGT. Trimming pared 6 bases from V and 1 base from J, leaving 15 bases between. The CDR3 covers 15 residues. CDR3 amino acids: CASSPFGGRNTEAFF. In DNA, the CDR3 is TGTGCCAGCAGCCCGTTCGGGGGAAGGAACACTGAAGCTTTCTTT.

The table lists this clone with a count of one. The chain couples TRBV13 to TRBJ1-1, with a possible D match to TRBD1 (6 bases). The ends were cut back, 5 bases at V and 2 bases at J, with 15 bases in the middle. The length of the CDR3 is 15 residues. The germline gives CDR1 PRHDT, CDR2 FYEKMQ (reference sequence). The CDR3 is CASSPDDRQNTEAFF. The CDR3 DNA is TGTGCCAGCAGCCCCGACGACAGGCAAAACACTGAAGCTTTCTTT.

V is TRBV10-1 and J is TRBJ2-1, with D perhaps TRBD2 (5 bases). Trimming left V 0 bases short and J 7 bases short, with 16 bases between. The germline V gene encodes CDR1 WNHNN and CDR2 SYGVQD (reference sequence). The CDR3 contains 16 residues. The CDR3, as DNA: TGCGCCAGCAGTGAGTCGTTGGCTAGCCAGATAAATGAGCAGTTCTTC. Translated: CASSESLASQINEQFF.

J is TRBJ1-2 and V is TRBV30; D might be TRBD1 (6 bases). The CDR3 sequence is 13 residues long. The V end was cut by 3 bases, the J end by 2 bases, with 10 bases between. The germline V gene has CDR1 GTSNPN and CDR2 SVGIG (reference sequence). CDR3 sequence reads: CAWRGQDNYGYTF. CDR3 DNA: TGTGCCTGGAGGGGACAAGACAACTATGGCTACACCTTC.

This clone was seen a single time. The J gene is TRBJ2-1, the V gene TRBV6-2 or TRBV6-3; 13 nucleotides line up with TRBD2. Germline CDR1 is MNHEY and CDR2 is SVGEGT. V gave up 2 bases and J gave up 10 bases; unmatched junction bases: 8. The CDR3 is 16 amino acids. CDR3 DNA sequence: TGTGCCAGCAGTTACCCGGGACTAGCGGGGCCGGGGGAGCAGTTCTTC. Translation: CASSYPGLAGPGEQFF.

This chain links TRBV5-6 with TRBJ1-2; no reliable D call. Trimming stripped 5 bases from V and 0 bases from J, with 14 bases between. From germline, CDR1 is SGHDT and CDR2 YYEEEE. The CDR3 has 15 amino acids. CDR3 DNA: TGTGCCAGCAGTTTGCGGGATCTAGCTAACTATGGCTACACCTTC. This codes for CASSLRDLANYGYTF. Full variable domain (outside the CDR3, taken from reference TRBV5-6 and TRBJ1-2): DAGVTQSPTHLIKTRGQQVTLRCSPKSGHDTVSWYQQALGQGPQFIFQYYEEEERQRGNFPDRFSGHQFPNYSSELNVNALLLGDSALYLCASSLRDLANYGYTFGSGTRLTVV.

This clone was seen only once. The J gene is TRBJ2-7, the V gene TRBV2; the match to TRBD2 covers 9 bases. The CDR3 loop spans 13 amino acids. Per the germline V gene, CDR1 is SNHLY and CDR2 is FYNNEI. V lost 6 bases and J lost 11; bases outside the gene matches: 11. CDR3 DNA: TGTGCCAGCAGACCGGGACTAGCCCGTTTAAAGTACTTC. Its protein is CASRPGLARLKYF.

CDR3 sequence: CASTRAGSGNTIYF. The CDR3 nucleotides read TGTGCCAGCACCAGGGCCGGGTCTGGAAACACCATATATTTT. V gene TRBV28 combines with J gene TRBJ1-3, with D perhaps matching TRBD1 (5 bases). Trimming pared 7 bases from V and 1 base from J, leaving 11 bases between. Germline-derived CDR1 and CDR2 are MDHEN and SYDVKM. The CDR3 has 14 residues.

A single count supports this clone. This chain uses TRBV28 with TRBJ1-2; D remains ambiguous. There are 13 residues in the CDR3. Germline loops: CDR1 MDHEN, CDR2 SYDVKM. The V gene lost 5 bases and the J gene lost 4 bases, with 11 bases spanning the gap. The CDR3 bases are TGTGCCAGCAGTACCGCCCCCGGCTATGGCTACACCTTC. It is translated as CASSTAPGYGYTF.

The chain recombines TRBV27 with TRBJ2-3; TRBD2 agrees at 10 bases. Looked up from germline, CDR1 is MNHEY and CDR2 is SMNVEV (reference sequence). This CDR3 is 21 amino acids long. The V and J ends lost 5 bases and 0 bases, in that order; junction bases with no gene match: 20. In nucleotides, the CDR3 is TGTGCCAGCAGTATCTTCTCAATGTTAGCGGGAGGCGAAAGGAGCACAGATACGCAGTATTTT. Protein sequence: CASSIFSMLAGGERSTDTQYF.

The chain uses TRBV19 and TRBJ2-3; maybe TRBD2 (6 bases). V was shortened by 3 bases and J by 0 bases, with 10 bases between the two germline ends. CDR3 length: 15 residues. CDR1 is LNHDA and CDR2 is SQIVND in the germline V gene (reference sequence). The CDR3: CASSITRESTDTQYF. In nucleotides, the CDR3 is TGTGCCAGTAGTATCACCCGGGAGAGCACAGATACGCAGTATTTT.

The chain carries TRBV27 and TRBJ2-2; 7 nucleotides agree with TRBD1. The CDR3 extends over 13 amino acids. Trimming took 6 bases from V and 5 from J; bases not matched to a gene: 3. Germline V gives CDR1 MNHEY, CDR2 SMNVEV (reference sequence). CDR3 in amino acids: CASRRQGTGELFF. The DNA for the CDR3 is TGTGCCAGCAGGAGACAGGGTACCGGGGAGCTGTTTTTT.

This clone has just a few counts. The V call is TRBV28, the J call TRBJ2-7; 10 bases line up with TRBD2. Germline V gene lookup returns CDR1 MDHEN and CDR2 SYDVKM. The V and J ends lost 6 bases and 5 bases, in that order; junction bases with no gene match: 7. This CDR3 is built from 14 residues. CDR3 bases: TGTGCCAGCAGGGGGAGCGGGAGGGCCGACGAGCAGTACTTC. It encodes CASRGSGRADEQYF.

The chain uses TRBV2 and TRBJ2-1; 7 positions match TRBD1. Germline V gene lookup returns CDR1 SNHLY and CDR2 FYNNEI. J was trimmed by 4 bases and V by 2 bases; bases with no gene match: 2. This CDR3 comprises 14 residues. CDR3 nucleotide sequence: TGTGCCAGCAGTGAAACAGGGGCTTACAATGAGCAGTTCTTC. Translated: CASSETGAYNEQFF.

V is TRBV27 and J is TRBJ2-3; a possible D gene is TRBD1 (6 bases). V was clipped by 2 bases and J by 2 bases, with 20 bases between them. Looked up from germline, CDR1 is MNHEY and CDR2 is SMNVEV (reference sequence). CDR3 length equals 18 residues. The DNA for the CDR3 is TGTGCCAGCAGTTTAGGGCTGGAAAGGGGGTACTTCACAGATACGCAGTATTTT. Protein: CASSLGLERGYFTDTQYF.